One sample yielded the 29 T cell receptor delta chains listed below, sequenced in a study of Vδ1+ human thymocytes. RNA was extracted from the cells and then reverse transcribed. Pooled V-gene forward primers with one constant-region reverse primer generated the CDR3 amplicons by multiplex PCR. TCRdb called clones anew from the multiplex PCR reads with CATT. The sample includes over 65,000 delta-chain clones, around 32% of them seen just once. These TCRs' antigens remain unknown. Broader study findings: In the thymus, TRG and TRD repertoires looked highly polyclonal with Gaussian CDR3 lengths.

Material: Vdelta1+ gamma-delta thymocytes from the thymus. Subset denoted: FACS-sorted CD3+ TCRalphabeta- TCRVdelta1+ TCRVdelta2- thymocytes. These receptors were collected from a boy in the first two years of life who had congenital heart surgery.

The gene calls are TRDV1 and TRDJ1, with D tentatively TRDD2 or TRDD3 (7 bases each). Per germline, CDR1 TSWWSYY and CDR2 QGS. The CDR3 length is 24 residues. V was pared by 3 bases and J by 0 bases, with 38 bases between. CDR3 loop: CALGDRLMGLPYSSGGPDTDKLIF. The CDR3 DNA follows: TGTGCTCTTGGGGACAGACTTATGGGCCTTCCTTATTCCTCTGGGGGCCCGGACACCGATAAACTCATCTTT.

The V and J genes are TRDV1 and TRDJ1, with TRDD3 matching over 8 bases. CDR1 and CDR2 from the germline V gene are TSWWSYY and QGS. This CDR3 is built from 19 residues. Trimming at V came to 3 bases and at J to 0 bases, leaving 15 bases not matched to a gene. CDR3: CALGDPACALGDYTDKLIF. As DNA, the CDR3 is TGTGCTCTTGGGGACCCTGCCTGCGCCCTGGGGGACTACACCGATAAACTCATCTTT.

The chain combines TRDV1 with TRDJ1; 8 nucleotides match TRDD3. V was pared by 2 bases and J by 8 bases, with 28 bases of the junction left unmatched. The germline V gene encodes CDR1 TSWWSYY and CDR2 QGS. CDR3 length: 21 amino acids. The CDR3 is CALGENSPPRGWGTDSPKLIF. CDR3 in DNA: TGTGCTCTTGGGGAAAACTCCCCACCTAGGGGCTGGGGGACTGATTCCCCAAAACTCATCTTT.

This chain joins TRDV1 and TRDJ1; 8 bases map to TRDD3. Unmatched junction bases numbered 18, after V lost 6 bases and J lost 6 bases. This CDR3 region has 17 residues. Germline CDR1 and CDR2: TSWWSYY and QGS. This chain's CDR3 is CALGVLRLAGGNHKLIF. CDR3 coding DNA: TGTGCTCTTGGTGTCTTACGTCTGGCTGGGGGAAACCATAAACTCATCTTT.

Notes on this clone: This specimen includes other DNA sequences encoding the same CDR3. The V gene is TRDV1, the J gene TRDJ1; TRDD3 matches at 7 bases. Germline V CDR1 and CDR2: TSWWSYY, QGS. This CDR3 has 19 amino acids. The J segment lost 6 bases and the V segment lost 0 bases, leaving 19 bases of the junction unmatched. The CDR3 nucleotides read TGTGCTCTTGGGGAACTCGAAGTTCCCAGTAGGGGGATTATGAATAAACTCATCTTT. This gives the protein CALGELEVPSRGIMNKLIF.

This clone has just one count. The chain couples TRDV1 to TRDJ1; D might be TRDD2 or TRDD3, each matching 9 bases. Germline V gives CDR1 TSWWSYY, CDR2 QGS. The ends were cut back, 0 bases at V and 0 bases at J, with 44 bases in the middle. The CDR3 consists of 27 residues. The CDR3 loop is CALGELQDAFLLRPDTGGTTYTDKLIF. DNA of the CDR3: TGTGCTCTTGGGGAACTACAGGACGCCTTCCTACTACGCCCCGATACTGGGGGAACCACGTACACCGATAAACTCATCTTT.

The gene calls are TRDV1 and TRDJ1, with 7 nucleotides matching TRDD3. Trimming cost V 2 bases and J 0 bases; bases outside gene matches: 15. CDR3 length: 19 amino acids. CDR1 and CDR2 (germline): TSWWSYY, QGS. CDR3: CALGEGCFVGERYTDKLIF. In DNA, the CDR3 is TGTGCTCTTGGGGAAGGTTGTTTCGTGGGGGAGAGGTACACCGATAAACTCATCTTT.

This clone appeared a single time. The V gene is TRDV1, the J gene TRDJ1, with D maybe TRDD3 (6 bases). V was trimmed by 5 bases and J by 1 base, leaving 14 bases between them. The CDR3 sequence is 15 residues long. CDR1 TSWWSYY and CDR2 QGS come from the germline V gene. CDR3 loop: CALGLRGDFTDKLIF. In DNA form, the CDR3 reads TGTGCTCTTGGGCTTCGGGGGGACTTCACCGATAAACTCATCTTT.

This clone was seen only a few times. The rearrangement joins TRDV1 to TRDJ1; 8 bases agree with TRDD3. J gave up 2 bases and V 6 bases, and 17 bases lay outside the gene matches. Germline assignment: CDR1 TSWWSYY and CDR2 QGS. This CDR3 is 18 amino acids long. CDR3 amino acids: CALGQPWAGGGKTDKLIF. The CDR3 bases are TGTGCTCTTGGACAACCTTGGGCTGGGGGAGGAAAAACCGATAAACTCATCTTT.

The sample holds a few counts of this clone. The J gene is TRDJ1, the V gene TRDV1, with 12 bases fitting TRDD3. CDR1 TSWWSYY and CDR2 QGS come from the germline V gene. J gave up 0 bases and V 4 bases, and 15 bases lay outside the gene matches. There are 20 residues in the CDR3. The CDR3 bases are TGTGCTCTTGGGGCACAGAGACTGGGGGATACAGGTAGTTACACCGATAAACTCATCTTT. Its protein is CALGAQRLGDTGSYTDKLIF.

This clone has more than one count but fewer than ten. This chain links TRDV1 with TRDJ1; either TRDD2 or TRDD3 may fit D (6 bases each). V gave up 0 bases and J gave up 4 bases, with 27 bases separating them. The CDR3 length is 20 residues. The germline gives CDR1 TSWWSYY, CDR2 QGS. The CDR3 loop reads CALGELRMFLRALGSDKLIF. CDR3 bases: TGTGCTCTTGGGGAACTGAGAATGTTCCTAAGGGCACTGGGTAGCGATAAACTCATCTTT.

In regard to this clone: At one boundary the junction diverges from the germline segment, which might be a read error. The chain carries TRDV1 and TRDJ1; D possibly corresponds to TRDD2 (6 bases). CDR1 TSWWSYY and CDR2 QGS come from the germline V gene. This CDR3 comprises 14 residues. The CDR3 DNA is TGTGCTCTCCAATGTTCCTATTGCTTCGATCAACTCATCTTT. Its translation: CALQCSYCFDQLIF.

The V gene is TRDV1, the J gene TRDJ1, with D possibly TRDD3 on 6 matching bases. Looked up from germline, CDR1 is TSWWSYY and CDR2 is QGS. This CDR3 spans 17 amino acids. V lost 0 bases and J lost 0, with 14 bases in between. The CDR3 DNA reads as TGTGCTCTTGGGGAACTGGGGGAACACACGTACACCGATAAACTCATCTTT. Translating gives CALGELGEHTYTDKLIF.

This clone was counted only a few times. The genes are TRDV1 and TRDJ1, with 10 bases aligning to TRDD3. V gave up 2 bases and J gave up 8 bases; unmatched junction bases: 20. CDR3 size: 19 residues. Germline CDR1 reads TSWWSYY; CDR2 reads QGS. In nucleotides, the CDR3 is TGTGCTCTTGGGGAAGGCGGAATGACTGGGGGATGGAAGGTAGGGAAACTCATCTTT. It encodes CALGEGGMTGGWKVGKLIF.

The J gene is TRDJ1, the V gene TRDV1; TRDD3 matches 9 bases. This CDR3 is built from 22 residues. Per germline, CDR1 TSWWSYY and CDR2 QGS. The V and J ends lost 0 bases and 1 base, in that order; junction bases with no gene match: 21. The CDR3 loop reads CALGELWYITPDWGRSTDKLIF. The CDR3, as DNA: TGTGCTCTTGGGGAACTTTGGTACATAACTCCCGACTGGGGGAGATCCACCGATAAACTCATCTTT.

The chain links TRDV1 to TRDJ1; D might be TRDD3 (6 bases). V was trimmed by 0 bases and J by 3 bases, leaving 14 bases between them. The germline gives CDR1 TSWWSYY, CDR2 QGS. This CDR3 is built from 16 residues. The CDR3 protein is CALGELDPGYPDKLIF. The CDR3 bases are TGTGCTCTTGGGGAACTCGACCCTGGATACCCCGATAAACTCATCTTT.

This clone turned up a few times. The genes are TRDV1 and TRDJ1; D is possibly TRDD3 (8 bases). CDR3 length equals 24 residues. Germline assignment: CDR1 TSWWSYY and CDR2 QGS. Trimming removed 5 bases at V and 1 base at J, with 41 bases between. The DNA for the CDR3 is TGTGCTCTTGGGAGGGGCCTTCCTCGAACCTCCTGGGGGACCGGAGGACTGATCACCGATAAACTCATCTTT. Its translation is CALGRGLPRTSWGTGGLITDKLIF.

This clone appeared a few times. This chain links TRDV1 with TRDJ1; D is possibly TRDD3 (6 bases). Between the trimmed V and J ends, which lost 3 bases and 3 bases, there was a span of 26 bases. Per the germline V gene, CDR1 is TSWWSYY and CDR2 is QGS. The length of the CDR3 is 19 residues. DNA for the CDR3: TGTGCTCTTGGGGAGCGTCTTCCCCCTCTACTGGGCATGGCCGATAAACTCATCTTT. This gives the protein CALGERLPPLLGMADKLIF.

This clone was picked up a small number of times. This chain connects TRDV1 to TRDJ1; 12 positions agree with TRDD3. Germline CDR1 TSWWSYY, CDR2 QGS. With V trimmed by 5 bases and J by 2 bases, 21 bases remained unmatched. The CDR3 has 21 residues. The CDR3 region is CALGTSPTRTGGYKCTDKLIF. As DNA, the CDR3 is TGTGCTCTTGGGACTTCCCCCACACGTACTGGGGGATACAAATGTACCGATAAACTCATCTTT.

This clone has just a few counts. The V gene is TRDV1, the J gene TRDJ1; TRDD3 is a possible D gene (5 bases). V dropped 0 bases and J dropped 2 bases, with 13 bases sitting between them. Germline V gene sequence: CDR1 TSWWSYY, CDR2 QGS. The CDR3 is 16 amino acids. The CDR3 region is CALGELVAGATDKLIF. The CDR3, as DNA: TGTGCTCTTGGGGAACTAGTAGCGGGGGCGACCGATAAACTCATCTTT.

The rearrangement links TRDV1 to TRDJ1; D remains unclear. This CDR3 has 20 amino acids. The ends were cut back, 3 bases at V and 5 bases at J, with 31 bases in the middle. The germline CDR1 and CDR2 sequences are TSWWSYY and QGS. The DNA of the CDR3 is TGTGCTCTTGGGGACGCCCGCCGAAGGGGCCTCCTGGAAGTCATAGATAAACTCATCTTT. Amino acid sequence: CALGDARRRGLLEVIDKLIF.

This clone has only a few counts. J is TRDJ1 and V is TRDV1, with 8 bases fitting TRDD2. CDR1 is TSWWSYY, CDR2 QGS, per germline. The CDR3 extends over 15 amino acids. The ends lost 2 bases at V and 4 bases at J; junction bases unmatched: 6. The CDR3 DNA follows: TGTGCTCTTGGGGAAGCCCAGCCTTCCTACGATAAACTCATCTTT. Its protein is CALGEAQPSYDKLIF.

This clone was seen more than once but under ten times. The V call is TRDV1, the J call TRDJ1; D is possibly TRDD3 (6 bases). Germline V gene sequence: CDR1 TSWWSYY, CDR2 QGS. Trimming took off 0 bases at V and 2 bases at J, with 28 bases between the two ends. This CDR3 is built from 21 residues. In DNA, the CDR3 is TGTGCTCTTGGGGAACTGTTTTATCCTCCCTCCTGGGGAACCTTTACCGATAAACTCATCTTT. It translates to CALGELFYPPSWGTFTDKLIF.

This clone was recorded a few times. The chain carries TRDV1 and TRDJ1, with 9 bases aligning to TRDD3. V lost 2 bases to trimming and J lost 0 bases; unmatched junction nucleotides: 13. The CDR3 spans 19 residues. Germline V gene lookup returns CDR1 TSWWSYY and CDR2 QGS. In DNA form, the CDR3 reads TGTGCTCTTGGGGAAGGTTCCTACGACTGGGGGACGTACACCGATAAACTCATCTTT. Its protein is CALGEGSYDWGTYTDKLIF.

The V gene is TRDV1, the J gene TRDJ1; 8 bases fit TRDD3. Germline CDR1 and CDR2: TSWWSYY and QGS. The length of the CDR3 is 19 residues. With 4 bases clipped from V and 1 base from J, the junction kept 17 bases outside the gene matches. The CDR3 coding sequence is TGTGCTCTTGGGGCATCCCTACCTCCGGGGATACTGGGCACCGATAAACTCATCTTT. It specifies CALGASLPPGILGTDKLIF.

The chain combines TRDV1 with TRDJ1, with 9 bases aligning to TRDD3. This CDR3 comprises 17 residues. Germline V lookup: CDR1 TSWWSYY, CDR2 QGS. The V and J ends lost 1 base and 6 bases, in that order; junction bases with no gene match: 12. The CDR3 DNA sequence: TGTGCTCTTGGGGAACCGGTCTACGGGGGATACTGCAATAAACTCATCTTT. Translated, it gives CALGEPVYGGYCNKLIF.

This clone was picked up many times. The chain combines TRDV2 with TRDJ1; D might be TRDD3 (5 bases). The germline gives CDR1 GEAIGNYY, CDR2 EKD. CDR3 length: 16 amino acids. V dropped 1 base and J dropped 2 bases, with 16 bases sitting between them. The CDR3 nucleotides are TGTGCCTGTGACACGCGGTGGGGCAGAACAACCGATAAACTCATCTTT. Protein: CACDTRWGRTTDKLIF.

This clone occurred a few times. V is TRDV1 and J is TRDJ1; 11 positions match TRDD3. CDR3 length: 22 residues. With 0 bases clipped from V and 0 bases from J, the junction kept 18 bases outside the gene matches. From germline, CDR1 is TSWWSYY and CDR2 QGS. For the CDR3, the DNA is TGTGCTCTTGGGGAACTACTAAGGTGTGGTGGGGGATACGCGGAGCACACCGATAAACTCATCTTT. Translation gives CALGELLRCGGGYAEHTDKLIF.

This clone was counted between two and nine times. This chain uses TRDV1 with TRDJ1; 8 bases fit TRDD3. The germline CDR1 and CDR2 sequences are TSWWSYY and QGS. The CDR3 is 22 residues long. V dropped 1 base and J dropped 0; count of bases not matched to a gene: 22. CDR3 bases: TGTGCTCTTGGGGAACGCCATTCTCCACGGGGCTGGGGGAGACCTTACACCGATAAACTCATCTTT. Amino acids: CALGERHSPRGWGRPYTDKLIF.